The T cell receptor beta chain described here comes from a study of OX40 agonist ivuxolimab in advanced cancers. At the level of the study: Patients were treated with ivuxolimab, an agonistic anti-OX40 (CD134) antibody.

Trimming cost V 0 bases and J 2 bases; bases outside gene matches: 4. CDR1 is MNHEY and CDR2 is SMNVEV in the germline V gene (reference sequence). The CDR3 length is 15 residues. Some clones are missing from TCRdb's copy, which holds only in-frame ones; the method was immunoSEQ multiplex PCR. Of about 42,000 clones listed, over 65% were seen once; the top ten hold less than 30%. The sequence came from an adult with an advanced solid tumor such as melanoma, head and neck, liver or kidney cancer. This chain joins TRBV27 and TRBJ2-7; TRBD2 matches at 7 bases. The sequenced sample was CD4+ or CD8+ T cells sorted from blood, obtained in a trial of the OX40 agonist ivuxolimab. CDR3 in DNA: TGTGCCAGCAGTTTATCGGGGGGGTCCCCCTACGAGCAGTACTTC. Translation gives CASSLSGGSPYEQYF.